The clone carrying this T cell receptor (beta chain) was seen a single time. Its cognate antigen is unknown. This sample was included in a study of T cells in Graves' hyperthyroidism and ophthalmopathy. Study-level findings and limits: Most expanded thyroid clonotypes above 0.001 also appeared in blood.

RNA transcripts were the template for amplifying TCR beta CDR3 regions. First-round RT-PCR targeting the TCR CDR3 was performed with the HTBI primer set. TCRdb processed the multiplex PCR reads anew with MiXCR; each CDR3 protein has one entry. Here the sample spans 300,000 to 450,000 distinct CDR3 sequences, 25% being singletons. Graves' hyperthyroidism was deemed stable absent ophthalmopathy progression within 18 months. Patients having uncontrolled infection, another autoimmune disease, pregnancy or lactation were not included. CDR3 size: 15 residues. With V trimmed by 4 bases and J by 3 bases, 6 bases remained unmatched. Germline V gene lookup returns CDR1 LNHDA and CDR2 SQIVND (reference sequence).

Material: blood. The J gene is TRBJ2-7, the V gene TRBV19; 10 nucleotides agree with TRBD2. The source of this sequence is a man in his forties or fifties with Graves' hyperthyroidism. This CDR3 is CASSNPASGSYEQYF. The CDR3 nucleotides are TGTGCCAGTAGTAATCCGGCTAGCGGGAGCTACGAGCAGTACTTC.